This note documents a single TCR beta chain sequence. The antigen remains undetermined. The CDR3 is made up of 14 amino acids. Germline V gene data show CDR1 as SEHNR and CDR2 as FQNEAQ (reference sequence). J was trimmed by 1 base and V by 5 bases; bases with no gene match: 4. This specimen comes from a study of cytomegalovirus exposure and HLA in healthy donors. With 60 Vbeta and 13 Jbeta primers, the PCR was carried out. Using immunoSEQ multiplex PCR, the repertoire was profiled, and TCRdb retains in-frame clones only, with some absent. The repertoire consists of about 60,000 clones, with roughly 70% occurring once and the leading ten covering just under 20%. Study-level results: Three chains linked to CMV were shown in vitro to be specific for CMV antigens. For TCR beta chains, V- and J-gene trimming was later linked to a missense DCLRE1C variant. Investigators reported over 150 TCR beta chains as tied to cytomegalovirus. High sensitivity and specificity were reportedly achieved when the classifier diagnosed cytomegalovirus status.

The clonotype was recovered from a woman aged 55-69 years in good health and CMV-seropositive. V is TRBV7-9 and J is TRBJ1-2; 7 positions agree with TRBD1. The sample taken for sequencing was PBMCs. DNA of the CDR3: TGTGCCAGCAGCCCCGGGACAGTTAACTATGGCTACACCTTC. It encodes CASSPGTVNYGYTF.